This TCR beta chain was sequenced for a study of T and B cells in COVID-19 patients. Across the study: Peripheral blood came from COVID-19 patients with active infection or after recovery. Of approximately 20 active-infection patients, about 18 carried comorbidities linked to unfavorable COVID-19 outcome. Study observations and caveats: Clonality of TRB repertoires was high in active COVID-19; recovery brought above-healthy diversity and richness. CD4+, regulatory T cell, CD8+ and sorted SARS-CoV-2-responsive or tetramer+ T cells were not yet sequenced.

Germline CDR1 reads SGHKS; CDR2 reads YYEKEE (reference sequence). The CDR3 totals 16 residues. Blood genomic DNA input for TRB amplification was roughly 250-550 ng. TRB rearrangements were amplified by multiplex PCR with BIOMED2 TRB-A/B primers. TCRdb reanalysed the multiplex PCR reads using MiXCR and keeps one entry per CDR3 protein. The sample includes over 5,000 distinct CDR3 sequences, 33% of them seen just once. As to this clonotype: Its target is unknown. One junction end does not reproduce the germline sequence, and a read error may be involved.

The source is a human donor with active COVID-19. The rearrangement joins TRBV5-5 to TRBJ2-1, with 9 bases lining up with TRBD2. The sequencing sample was made of blood. For the CDR3, the DNA is TGCGCCAGCAGCTTGGCCCTAGCGGGAAGACAAAATGAGCAGTTCTTC. Encoded protein: CASSLALAGRQNEQFF.